This T cell receptor beta chain originates from a study of beta chain features in type 1 diabetes (dated by TCRdb to 2016 to 2018). For the study in its entirety: Mean age, gender distribution, total cell number and subset yield did not differ between patients and healthy donors. A total of approximately 99,000,000 sorted cells were examined across all samples, and RNA yield correlated strongly with the number of cells per subset. Naive and central memory subsets were obtained from all 30 or so donors, but regulatory and stem cell-like memory subsets were isolated from only 8 patients and roughly 8 healthy donors. The study compared TCRB repertoires of sorted circulating CD4+ T cell subsets between recently diagnosed type 1 diabetes patients and matched healthy donors.

The entire amount of isolated RNA was reverse transcribed using the High Capacity cDNA Reverse Transcription Kit, so the sequenced TCRB transcripts were expressed ones. Deep immunoSEQ sequencing was applied to naive, central memory and regulatory T cell samples, giving an average of about 3.4 million total reads per sample. Sorted cells were lysed in RLT buffer and RNA was extracted with DNase-treated RNeasy Micro or Mini kits, depending on cell number. Each cell subset was processed on its own to prevent cross-contamination, while patient and healthy donor samples were processed together. The immunoSEQ multiplex PCR was used to amplify TCRB sequences from cDNA, generating 87-bp fragments that spanned the CDR3 region. Sequencing of the amplicons was performed on the Illumina HiSeq platform. The authors processed their data as follows. Synthetic template baselines were used to correct PCR bias computationally, reads within Hamming distance 2 were collapsed together, and singletons that could not be merged were discarded. Reads were aligned to IMGT to assign V, D and J genes, CDR3 length, and insertions or deletions at six rearrangement sites. Within each subset, clonotype counts were normalized to the number of sorted cells before true diversity and Gini coefficients were calculated with the tcR R package. The overlap coefficient, calculated on TCRB nucleotide sequences, was used to quantify repertoire sharing. As a proxy for the pre-selection repertoire, out-of-frame TCRB sequences from naive cells were analyzed. TCRdb mirrors the immuneACCESS table, restricted to in-frame sequences. Some clones are absent from its copies; in checked studies, under half trace to an unresolved V gene, and the reason for the others is unknown. V, J and clone size reflect that table, while D and trimming were determined from the DNA. The sample table shows around 600,000 clones, and around 11% are seen once. Clones ranked in the top ten supply around 0.12% of the sample.

Results and caveats for the whole study, not just this receptor: In all four CD4+ subsets, TCRB CDR3 length was moderately but significantly shorter in type 1 diabetes patients. Naive, central memory and regulatory TCRB repertoires appeared more similar among patients than among healthy donors. Fewer insertions and more nucleotide deletions at VDJ recombination sites were observed in patients with type 1 diabetes, implying thymic rearrangement abnormalities. HLA sub-analyses involved small numbers of individuals, so any influence of HLA type on TCRB rearrangement remained unresolved. Because cDNA rather than genomic DNA was sequenced, highly expressing activated cells could have been over-represented, although no difference in activation and CD3 levels was found between groups. PCR may preferentially amplify shorter templates, but because patient and control samples were amplified and corrected together, any resulting skew would affect both groups equally.

A remark on this clone: No antigen is known for it. Qualities for individual bases were not recorded, and no much larger clone is one base off.

Each donor gave one peripheral blood draw, averaging about 100 mL, which was collected into heparinised tubes. A BD FACSAria II and a panel including CD45RO, CCR7, CD25, CD127, CD95 and CD27 were used to sort naive, central memory, regulatory and stem cell-like memory CD4+ T cells. All sorted populations exceeded 95% purity. PBMCs were separated immediately by Lymphoprep density gradient centrifugation and were stained directly, without being cultured. So that batch effects would be minimized, each experiment stained and sorted samples in pairs, pairing one healthy donor with one patient. Inclusive of the bounding cysteine and phenylalanine, the CDR3 is 15 residues long. The retained sequence is limited to the CDR3, 45 bases, with the frame set at the first base. Ends trimmed: V by 0 bases, J by 6 bases; bases unmatched to a gene: 6. CDR1 and CDR2, per the germline V gene, are SGDLS and YYNGEE.

The sequence was obtained from a man aged 30 to 45 with type 1 diabetes. Sample: naive CD4+ T cells from blood. Interpreted using the paper, the cell subset or site label stands for: true naive CD4+ T cells. The rearranged segments are TRBV9 and TRBJ1-2, with 9 bases aligning to TRBD1. CDR3 region: CASSVGGQGGNGYTF. The DNA sequence reads TGTGCCAGCAGCGTAGGGGGACAGGGTGGTAATGGCTACACCTTC.